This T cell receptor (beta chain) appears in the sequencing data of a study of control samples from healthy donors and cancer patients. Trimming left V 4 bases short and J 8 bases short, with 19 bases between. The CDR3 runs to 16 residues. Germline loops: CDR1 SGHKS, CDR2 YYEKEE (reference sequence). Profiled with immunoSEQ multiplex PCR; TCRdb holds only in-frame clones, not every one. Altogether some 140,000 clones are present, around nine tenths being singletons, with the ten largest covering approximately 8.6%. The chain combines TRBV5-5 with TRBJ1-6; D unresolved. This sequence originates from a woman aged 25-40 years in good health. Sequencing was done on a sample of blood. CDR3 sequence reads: CASSLTQGSGYSPLHF. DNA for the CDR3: TGTGCCAGCAGCCTGACCCAAGGCTCCGGTTATTCACCCCTCCACTTT.